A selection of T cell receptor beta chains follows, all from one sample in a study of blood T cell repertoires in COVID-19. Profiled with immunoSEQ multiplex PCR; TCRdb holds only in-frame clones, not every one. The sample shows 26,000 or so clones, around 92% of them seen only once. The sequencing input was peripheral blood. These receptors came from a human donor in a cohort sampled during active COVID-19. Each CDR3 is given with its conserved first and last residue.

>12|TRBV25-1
CASSYTQTGYTF
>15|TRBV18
CASSSTGGADTEAFF
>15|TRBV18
CASSPWAGEDNEQFF
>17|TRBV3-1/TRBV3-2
CASSPPRSTGSSYEQYF
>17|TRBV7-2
CASSLGGRGQPNYGYTF
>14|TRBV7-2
CASSYTRTGNEQFF
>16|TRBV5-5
CASSSGGLASTDTQYF
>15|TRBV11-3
CASSLGYGGAYEQYF
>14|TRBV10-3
CAIRVAGGGHEQFF
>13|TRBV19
CASSMDRTVEAFF
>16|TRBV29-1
CSAKWVGGSGGNTIYF